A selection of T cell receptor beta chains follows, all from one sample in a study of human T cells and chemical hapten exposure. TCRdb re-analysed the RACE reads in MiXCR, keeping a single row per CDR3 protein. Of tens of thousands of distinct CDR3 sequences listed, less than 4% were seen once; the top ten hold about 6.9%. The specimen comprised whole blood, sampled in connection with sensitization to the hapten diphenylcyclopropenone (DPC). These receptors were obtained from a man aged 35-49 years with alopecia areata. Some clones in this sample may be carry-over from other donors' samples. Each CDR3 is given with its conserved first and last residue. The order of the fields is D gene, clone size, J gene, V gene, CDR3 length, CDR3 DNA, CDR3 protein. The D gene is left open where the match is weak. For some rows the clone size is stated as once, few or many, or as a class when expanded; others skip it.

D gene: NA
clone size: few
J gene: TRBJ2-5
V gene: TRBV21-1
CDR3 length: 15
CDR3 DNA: TGTGCCAGCAGCGCCTCCCCCCCCGTCCTTTGGACCCAGTACTTC
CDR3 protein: CASSASPPVLWTQYF

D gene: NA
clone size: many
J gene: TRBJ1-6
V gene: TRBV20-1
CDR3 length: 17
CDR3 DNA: TGCAGTGCTAGAGATCCTAACAGAAACTCCTATAATTCACCCCTCCACTTT
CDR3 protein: CSARDPNRNSYNSPLHF

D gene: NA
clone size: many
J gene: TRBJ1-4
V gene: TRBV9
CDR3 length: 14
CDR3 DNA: TGTGCCAGCAGCTTCAGTCCGACTAATGAAAAACTGTTTTTT
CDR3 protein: CASSFSPTNEKLFF

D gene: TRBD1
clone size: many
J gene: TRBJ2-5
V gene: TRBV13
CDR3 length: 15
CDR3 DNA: TGTGCCAGCAGCTTTGTCGGACAGGCCCAAGAGACCCAGTACTTC
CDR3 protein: CASSFVGQAQETQYF

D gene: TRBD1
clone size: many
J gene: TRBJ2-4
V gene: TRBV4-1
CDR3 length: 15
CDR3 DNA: TGCGCCAGCAGCCCGCGACAGGGGGCAGAAAACATTCAGTACTTC
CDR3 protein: CASSPRQGAENIQYF

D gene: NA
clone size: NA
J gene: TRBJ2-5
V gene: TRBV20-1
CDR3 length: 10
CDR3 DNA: TGCAGCGTTCCCCAGATGACCCAGTACTTC
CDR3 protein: CSVPQMTQYF

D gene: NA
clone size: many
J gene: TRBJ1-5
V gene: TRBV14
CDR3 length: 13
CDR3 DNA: TGTGCCAGCAGCCAAGTCCCGGAAGGGCCCCAGCATTTT
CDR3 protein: CASSQVPEGPQHF

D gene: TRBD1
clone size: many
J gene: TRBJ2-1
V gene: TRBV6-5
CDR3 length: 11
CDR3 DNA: TGTGCCAGCAGTTCGACAGGGATTGAGTTCTTC
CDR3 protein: CASSSTGIEFF

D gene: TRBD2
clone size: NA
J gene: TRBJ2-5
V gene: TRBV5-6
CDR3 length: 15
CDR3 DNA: TGTGCCAGCAGCTGGGGACTAGCGCCAGAAGAGACCCAGTACTTC
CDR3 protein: CASSWGLAPEETQYF

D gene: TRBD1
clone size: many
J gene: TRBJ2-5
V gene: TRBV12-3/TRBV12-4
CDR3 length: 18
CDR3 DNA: TGTGCCAGCAGTTTACGGGGATGGGGGACAGGGGATGGAAAGACCCAGTACTTC
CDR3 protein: CASSLRGWGTGDGKTQYF

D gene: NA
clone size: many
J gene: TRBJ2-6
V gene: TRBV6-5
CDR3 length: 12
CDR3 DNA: TGTGCCAGCACTTCTGGGGCCAACGTCCTGACTTTC
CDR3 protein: CASTSGANVLTF

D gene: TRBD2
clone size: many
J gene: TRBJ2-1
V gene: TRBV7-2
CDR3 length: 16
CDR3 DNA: TGTGCCAGCAGCTTGGGACGACTAGCGGGGAACCCTGAGCAGTTCTTC
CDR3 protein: CASSLGRLAGNPEQFF

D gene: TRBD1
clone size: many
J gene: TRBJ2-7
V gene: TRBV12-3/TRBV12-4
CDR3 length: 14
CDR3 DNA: TGTGCCAGCCGTCCAGCAGGGGGTACCTACGAGCAGTACTTC
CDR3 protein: CASRPAGGTYEQYF

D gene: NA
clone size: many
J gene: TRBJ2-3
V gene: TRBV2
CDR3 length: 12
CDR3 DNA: TGTGCCAGCTTTGGGATCACAGATACGCAGTATTTT
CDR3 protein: CASFGITDTQYF

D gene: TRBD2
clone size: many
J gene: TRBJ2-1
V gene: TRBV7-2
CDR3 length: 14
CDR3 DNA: TGTGCCAGCAGCCAAATCGCGAGGGGCGGGAGAGAGTTCTTC
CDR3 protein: CASSQIARGGREFF

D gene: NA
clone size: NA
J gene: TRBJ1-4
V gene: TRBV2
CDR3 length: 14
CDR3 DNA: TGTGCCAGCCAGACAGCCGCAACTAATGAAAAACTGTTTTTT
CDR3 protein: CASQTAATNEKLFF

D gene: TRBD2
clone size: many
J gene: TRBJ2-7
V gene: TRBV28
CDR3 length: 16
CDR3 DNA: TGTGCCAGCAGAAGTCTAGCGGGAGCGAAAACCTACGAGCAGTACTTC
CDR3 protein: CASRSLAGAKTYEQYF

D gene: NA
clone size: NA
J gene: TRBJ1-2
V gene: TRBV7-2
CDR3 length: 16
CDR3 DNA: TGTGCCAGCAGCTTAGCGCAATCAGGAGGGCCCTATGGCTACACCTTC
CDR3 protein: CASSLAQSGGPYGYTF

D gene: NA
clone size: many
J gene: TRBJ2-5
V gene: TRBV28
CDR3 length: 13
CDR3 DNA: TGTGCCAGCAGGACAGGAGGAGGGGAGACCCAGTACTTC
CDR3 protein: CASRTGGGETQYF

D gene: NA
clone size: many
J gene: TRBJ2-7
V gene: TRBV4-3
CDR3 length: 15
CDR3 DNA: TGCGCCAGCAGCCAGGGGGGGGCGGCAGTCTACGAGCAGTACTTC
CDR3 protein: CASSQGGAAVYEQYF

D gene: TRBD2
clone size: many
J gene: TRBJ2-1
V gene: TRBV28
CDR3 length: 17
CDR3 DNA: TGTGCCAGCAGTTTAGGCGGCGGGAGGGCCTTTTTCGATGAGCAGTTCTTC
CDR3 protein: CASSLGGGRAFFDEQFF

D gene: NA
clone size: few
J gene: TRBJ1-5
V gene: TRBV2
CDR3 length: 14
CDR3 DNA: TGTGCCAGCACGCTCGGGGTAAGCAATCAGCCCCAGCATTTT
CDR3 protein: CASTLGVSNQPQHF

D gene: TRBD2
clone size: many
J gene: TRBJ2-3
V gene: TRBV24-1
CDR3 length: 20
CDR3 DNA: TGTGCCACCAGTGATTACGCTAGCGGGAGAGGAGACAAGCGCACAGATACGCAGTATTTT
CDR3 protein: CATSDYASGRGDKRTDTQYF

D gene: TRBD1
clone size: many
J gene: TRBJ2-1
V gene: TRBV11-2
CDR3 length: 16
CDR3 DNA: TGTGCCAGCAGCTTAGGGGACAGGGGAATGGGCAATGAGCAGTTCTTC
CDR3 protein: CASSLGDRGMGNEQFF

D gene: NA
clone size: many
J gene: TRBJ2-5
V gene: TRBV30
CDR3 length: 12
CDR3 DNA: TGTGCCTGGAGCAGATCCCGAGAGACCCAGTACTTC
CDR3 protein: CAWSRSRETQYF

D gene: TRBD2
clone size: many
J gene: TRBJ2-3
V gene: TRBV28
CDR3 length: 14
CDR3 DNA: TGTGCCAGCGAATACAGCGGGAGAACAGATACGCAGTATTTT
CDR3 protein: CASEYSGRTDTQYF

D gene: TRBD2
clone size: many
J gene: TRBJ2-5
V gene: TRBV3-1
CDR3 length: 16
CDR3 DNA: TGTGCCAGCAGCCCTCCTAGCGGGAGGGCCAGAGAGACCCAGTACTTC
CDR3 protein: CASSPPSGRARETQYF

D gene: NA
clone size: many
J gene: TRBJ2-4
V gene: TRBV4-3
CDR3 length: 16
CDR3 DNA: TGCGCCAGCAGCCAAGATCTCAGGGATCTCGAAAACATTCAGTACTTC
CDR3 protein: CASSQDLRDLENIQYF

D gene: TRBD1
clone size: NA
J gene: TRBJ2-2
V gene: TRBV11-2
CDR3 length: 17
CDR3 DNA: TGTGCCAGCAGCTTTTTGGGGACAGGGGTCGGCACCGGGGAGCTGTTTTTT
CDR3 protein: CASSFLGTGVGTGELFF

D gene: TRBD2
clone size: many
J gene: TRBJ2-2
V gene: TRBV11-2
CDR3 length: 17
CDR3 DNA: TGTGCCAGCAGCGAAGGACTAGCGGGAGGGCCTGGCGGGGAGCTGTTTTTT
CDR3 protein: CASSEGLAGGPGGELFF

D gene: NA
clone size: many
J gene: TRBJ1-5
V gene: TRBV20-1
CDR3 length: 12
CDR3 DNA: TGCAGTGCTAGAGAACCCCCTCAGCCCCAGCATTTT
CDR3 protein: CSAREPPQPQHF

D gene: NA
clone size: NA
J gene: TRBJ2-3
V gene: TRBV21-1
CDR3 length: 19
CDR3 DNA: TGTGCCAGCAGTGAGCCGTGTCGGGAGGGGATATCTAGCACAGATACGCAGTATTTT
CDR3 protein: CASSEPCREGISSTDTQYF

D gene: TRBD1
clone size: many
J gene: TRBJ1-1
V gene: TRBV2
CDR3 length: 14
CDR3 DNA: TGTGCCAGCAGTGAGGACCCAGGGGGCACTGAAGCTTTCTTT
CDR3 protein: CASSEDPGGTEAFF

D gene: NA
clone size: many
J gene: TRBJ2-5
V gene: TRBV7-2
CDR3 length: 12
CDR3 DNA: TGTGCCAGCAGCTTTGGAGGAGAGACCCAGTACTTC
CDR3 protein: CASSFGGETQYF

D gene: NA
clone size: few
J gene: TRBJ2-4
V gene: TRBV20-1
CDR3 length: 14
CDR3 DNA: TGCAGTGCTACTAACACCCAAAAGAGAAACATTCAGTACTTC
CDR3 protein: CSATNTQKRNIQYF

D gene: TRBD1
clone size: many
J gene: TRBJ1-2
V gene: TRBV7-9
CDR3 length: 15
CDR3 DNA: TGTGCCAGCAGCTTAGGACAGGGAGGGATCTATGGCTACACCTTC
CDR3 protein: CASSLGQGGIYGYTF

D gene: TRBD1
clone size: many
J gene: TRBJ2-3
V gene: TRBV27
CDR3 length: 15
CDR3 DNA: TGTGCCAGCAGCATCGGACAGGGAGGAAGCATGACGCAGTATTTT
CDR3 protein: CASSIGQGGSMTQYF

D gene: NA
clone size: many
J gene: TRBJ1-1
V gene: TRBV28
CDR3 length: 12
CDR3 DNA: TGTGCCAGCAGTCCGCCATACACTGAAGCTTTCTTT
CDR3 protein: CASSPPYTEAFF

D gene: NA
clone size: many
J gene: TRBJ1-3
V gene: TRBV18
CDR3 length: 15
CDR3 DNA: TGTGCCAGCTCACCATTGGGGGATCCTGGAAACACCATATATTTT
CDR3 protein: CASSPLGDPGNTIYF